This T cell receptor (beta chain) emerged from a study of blood T cell repertoires in COVID-19. Study background: The United States, Italy and Spain supplied acute and convalescent COVID-19 samples. The analysed material was cDNA or gDNA that came from T cells, B-cell-depleted T cells, or PBMCs.

In this sample, this clone is medium-sized. Authors' processing steps: Nucleated cell counts were estimated from reference gene primer amplification. The assay was immunoSEQ multiplex PCR, and TCRdb's table has in-frame clones only and misses some. The V and J calls and clone size are taken from that table; D and trimming were inferred from the DNA. The sample has some 16,000 clones; about 81% are singletons. Sequenced sample: peripheral blood. The sequence came from a man in his 60s with acute or convalescent COVID-19.

The CDR3 spells CASSPGGSGREEETQYF. CDR3 bases: TGTGCCAGCAGCCCCGGCGGTTCGGGGAGAGAGGAAGAGACCCAGTACTTC. The chain combines TRBV5-4 with TRBJ2-5, with D possibly matching TRBD2 (5 bases). The germline V and J ends were trimmed by 4 bases and 3 bases, with 22 bases remaining between them. This CDR3 spans 17 amino acids. Germline V lookup: CDR1 SGHNT, CDR2 YYREEE (reference sequence). Variable domain in full (rest from reference TRBV5-4 and TRBJ2-5): ETGVTQSPTHLIKTRGQQVTLRCSSQSGHNTVSWYQQALGQGPQFIFQYYREEENGRGNFPPRFSGLQFPNYSSELNVNALELDDSALYLCASSPGGSGREEETQYFGPGTRLLVL.